This TCR beta chain was documented in a study of brain T cells in children with intractable seizures. Produced via immunoSEQ multiplex PCR; TCRdb's table is partial and in-frame only. This table holds about 64,000 clones, more than 95% found once. The CDR3 contains 20 residues. Germline V lookup: CDR1 LGHNA, CDR2 YNFKEQ. The junction had 17 bases not matched to a gene; V was cut back by 1 base and J by 0 bases. This clonotype was sampled from a boy younger than two with focal cortical dysplasia and intractable seizures. This chain joins TRBV4-2 and TRBJ2-5, with 7 bases aligning to TRBD1. The sequencing here drew on peripheral blood, taken at surgery. In DNA, the CDR3 is TGTGCCAGCAGCCAAGCCGGGACAGCGACATCTCTCTTGTACCAAGAGACCCAGTACTTC. Translated, it gives CASSQAGTATSLLYQETQYF.